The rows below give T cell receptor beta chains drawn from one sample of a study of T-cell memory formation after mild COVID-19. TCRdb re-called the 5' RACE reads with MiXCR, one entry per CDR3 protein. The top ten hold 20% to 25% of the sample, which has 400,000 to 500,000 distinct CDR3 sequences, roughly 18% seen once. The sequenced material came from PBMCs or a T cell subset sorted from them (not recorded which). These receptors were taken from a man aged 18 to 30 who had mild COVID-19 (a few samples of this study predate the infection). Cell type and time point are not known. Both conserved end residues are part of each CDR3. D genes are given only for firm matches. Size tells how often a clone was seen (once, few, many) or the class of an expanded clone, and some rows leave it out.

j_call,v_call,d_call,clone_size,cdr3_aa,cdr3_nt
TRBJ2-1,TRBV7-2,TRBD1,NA,CASSLTGMNEQFF,TGTGCCAGCAGCTTGACAGGGATGAATGAGCAGTTCTTC
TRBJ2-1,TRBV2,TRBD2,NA,CASRFTSGGGEQFF,TGTGCCAGCAGATTCACTAGCGGGGGCGGTGAGCAGTTCTTC
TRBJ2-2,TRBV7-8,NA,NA,CARLTANTGELFF,TGTGCCAGGTTGACAGCGAACACCGGGGAGCTGTTTTTT
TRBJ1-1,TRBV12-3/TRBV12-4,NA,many,CASSQLTGFEAFF,TGTGCCAGCAGCCAACTGACAGGTTTTGAAGCTTTCTTT
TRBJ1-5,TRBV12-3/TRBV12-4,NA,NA,CASRREESNQPQHF,TGTGCCAGCAGGCGAGAGGAGAGCAATCAGCCCCAGCATTTT
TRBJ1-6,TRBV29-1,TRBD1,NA,CSVGTGNSPLHF,TGCAGCGTGGGGACAGGGAATTCACCCCTCCACTTT
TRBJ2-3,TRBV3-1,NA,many,CASSHSRDTQYF,TGTGCCAGCAGCCACTCAAGAGATACGCAGTATTTT
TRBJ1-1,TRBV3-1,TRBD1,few,CASSQGQGGFTEAFF,TGTGCCAGCAGCCAAGGACAAGGGGGCTTCACTGAAGCTTTCTTT
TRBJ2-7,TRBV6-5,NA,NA,CASSTGPDPHEQYF,TGTGCCAGCAGTACCGGTCCCGATCCCCACGAGCAGTACTTC
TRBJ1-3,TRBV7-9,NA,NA,CASSVKTETSYGNTIYF,TGTGCCAGCAGCGTTAAGACGGAAACCAGCTATGGAAACACCATATATTTT
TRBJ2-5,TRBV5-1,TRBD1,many,CASSRGQGEETQYF,TGCGCCAGCAGCCGTGGACAGGGGGAAGAGACCCAGTACTTC
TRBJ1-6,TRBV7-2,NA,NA,CASSFAGGVLSPLHF,TGTGCCAGCAGCTTTGCCGGGGGCGTCTTATCACCCCTCCACTTT
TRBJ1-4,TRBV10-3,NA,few,CAIRAGATNEKLFF,TGTGCCATCAGAGCAGGGGCAACTAATGAAAAACTGTTTTTT
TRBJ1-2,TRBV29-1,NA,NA,CSVANDGKGYGYTF,TGCAGCGTTGCCAATGACGGCAAGGGCTATGGCTACACCTTC
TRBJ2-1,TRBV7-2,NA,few,CASSNGQLNEQFF,TGTGCCAGCAGCAACGGACAGCTCAATGAGCAGTTCTTC
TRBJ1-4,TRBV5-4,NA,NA,CASSYKSTNEKLFF,TGTGCCAGCAGTTACAAGTCAACTAATGAAAAACTGTTTTTT
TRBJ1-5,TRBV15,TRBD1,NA,CATTQGDSNQPQHF,TGTGCCACCACCCAGGGGGATAGCAATCAGCCCCAGCATTTT
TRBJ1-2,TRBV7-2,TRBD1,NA,CASSDGQGAFYGYTF,TGTGCCAGCAGCGATGGACAGGGGGCTTTCTATGGCTACACCTTC
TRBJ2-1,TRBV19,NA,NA,CASSTPRQFYNEQFF,TGTGCCAGTAGCACCCCACGGCAGTTCTACAATGAGCAGTTCTTC
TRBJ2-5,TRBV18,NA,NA,CASSPPTGRETQYF,TGTGCCAGCTCACCACCAACAGGGAGGGAGACCCAGTACTTC
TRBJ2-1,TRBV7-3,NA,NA,CASSSYGNEQFF,TGTGCCAGCAGCTCGTATGGGAATGAGCAGTTCTTC
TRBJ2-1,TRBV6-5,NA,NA,CASSLRGVRDNEQFF,TGTGCCAGCAGCCTTAGGGGGGTCCGCGACAATGAGCAGTTCTTC
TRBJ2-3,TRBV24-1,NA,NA,CATSDMVLDPDHTQYF,TGTGCCACCAGTGATATGGTCTTGGACCCGGATCATACGCAGTATTTT
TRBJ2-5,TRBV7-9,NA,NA,CASGGFQETQYF,TGTGCCAGTGGGGGGTTTCAAGAGACCCAGTACTTC
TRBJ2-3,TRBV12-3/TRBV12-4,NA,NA,CASSLGGQTQYF,TGTGCCAGCAGTTTGGGGGGACAGACGCAGTATTTT
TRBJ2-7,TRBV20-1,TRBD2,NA,CSAAGGYEQYF,TGCAGTGCCGCGGGGGGTTACGAGCAGTACTTC
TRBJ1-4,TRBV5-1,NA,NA,CASSLFGGRGEKLFF,TGCGCCAGCAGCTTGTTCGGGGGGCGCGGGGAAAAACTGTTTTTT
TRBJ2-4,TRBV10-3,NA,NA,CAISLTGGGDIQYF,TGTGCCATCAGTTTGACAGGCGGCGGGGACATTCAGTACTTC
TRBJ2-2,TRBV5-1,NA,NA,CASSLGTQTGELFF,TGCGCCAGCAGCTTAGGGACACAGACCGGGGAGCTGTTTTTT
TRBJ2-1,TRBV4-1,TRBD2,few,CASSSTGAGREQFF,TGCGCCAGCAGCTCGACCGGGGCCGGGAGGGAGCAGTTCTTC
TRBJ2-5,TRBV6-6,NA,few,CASSRDRGGRETQYF,TGTGCCAGCAGCCGCGACAGGGGAGGGCGGGAGACCCAGTACTTC
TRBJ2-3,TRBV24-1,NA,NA,CARMTDTQYF,TGTGCCCGGATGACAGATACGCAGTATTTT
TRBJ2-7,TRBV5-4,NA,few,CASSPAGAHEQYF,TGTGCCAGCAGCCCAGCTGGGGCCCACGAGCAGTACTTC
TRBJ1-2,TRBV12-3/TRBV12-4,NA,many,CASRLGPGYGYGYTF,TGTGCCAGCAGGTTGGGTCCAGGTTATGGCTATGGCTACACCTTC
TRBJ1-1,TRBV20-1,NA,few,CSARSRTEKNTEAFF,TGCAGTGCTAGATCACGGACGGAGAAGAACACTGAAGCTTTCTTT
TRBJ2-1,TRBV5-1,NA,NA,CASSIHGDEQFF,TGCGCCAGCAGCATCCATGGCGATGAGCAGTTCTTC